This T cell receptor (beta chain) was sequenced during a study of blood T cell repertoires in COVID-19. The data were produced by immunoSEQ multiplex PCR, yet TCRdb's version contains in-frame clones alone and is incomplete. The table shows more than 20,000 clones, with approximately 84% occurring only once. This CDR3 contains 12 residues. Germline lookup yields CDR1 SQVTM and CDR2 ANQGSEA. The V end was cut by 4 bases, the J end by 0 bases, with 7 bases between. Sequenced material: peripheral blood. The J gene is TRBJ2-7, the V gene TRBV29-1, with D possibly TRBD2 on 6 matching bases. The TCR originated in a man aged 45-65 years with active or convalescent COVID-19. The DNA of the CDR3 is TGCAGCGTTGTAGCGGACTCCTACGAGCAGTACTTC. Protein: CSVVADSYEQYF.